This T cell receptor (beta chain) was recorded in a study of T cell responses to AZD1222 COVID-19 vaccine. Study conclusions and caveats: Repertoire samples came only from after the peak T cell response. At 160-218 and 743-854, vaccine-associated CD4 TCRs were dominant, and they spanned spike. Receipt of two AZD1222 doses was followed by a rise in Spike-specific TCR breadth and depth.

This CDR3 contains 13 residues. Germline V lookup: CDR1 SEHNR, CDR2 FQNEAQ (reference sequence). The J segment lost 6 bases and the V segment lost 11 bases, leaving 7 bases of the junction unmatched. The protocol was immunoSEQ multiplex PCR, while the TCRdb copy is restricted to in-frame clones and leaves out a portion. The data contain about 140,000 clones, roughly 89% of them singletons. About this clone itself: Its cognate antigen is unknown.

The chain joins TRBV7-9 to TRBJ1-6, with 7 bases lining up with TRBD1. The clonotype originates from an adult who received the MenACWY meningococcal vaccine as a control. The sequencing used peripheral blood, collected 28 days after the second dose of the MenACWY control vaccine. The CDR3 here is CAGTGTVNSPLHF. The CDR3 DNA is TGTGCCGGGACCGGGACAGTTAATTCACCCCTCCACTTT.